The T cell receptor beta chain described here comes from a study of cytomegalovirus exposure and HLA in healthy donors. Whole-study findings and limits: Published work reported that the classifier diagnosed cytomegalovirus status with high specificity and sensitivity.

The V and J ends lost 6 bases and 12 bases, in that order; junction bases with no gene match: 15. Germline V gives CDR1 SGHTA, CDR2 FQGNSA. The CDR3 is made up of 15 amino acids. The study ran its PCR with 60 Vbeta and 13 Jbeta primers. The protocol was immunoSEQ multiplex PCR, while the TCRdb copy is restricted to in-frame clones and leaves out a portion. This sample's clone table lists 220,000 or so clones. To note about this clone: Its antigen is not known.

Sequencing used PBMCs. The chain uses TRBV7-2 and TRBJ2-1; 9 bases match TRBD2. The source is a girl aged 2 to 9 in good health and CMV-seropositive. The CDR3 DNA follows: TGTGCCAGCAGACCCCCGGGACTAGCCGGCTGGGGGCAGTTCTTC. This encodes CASRPPGLAGWGQFF.